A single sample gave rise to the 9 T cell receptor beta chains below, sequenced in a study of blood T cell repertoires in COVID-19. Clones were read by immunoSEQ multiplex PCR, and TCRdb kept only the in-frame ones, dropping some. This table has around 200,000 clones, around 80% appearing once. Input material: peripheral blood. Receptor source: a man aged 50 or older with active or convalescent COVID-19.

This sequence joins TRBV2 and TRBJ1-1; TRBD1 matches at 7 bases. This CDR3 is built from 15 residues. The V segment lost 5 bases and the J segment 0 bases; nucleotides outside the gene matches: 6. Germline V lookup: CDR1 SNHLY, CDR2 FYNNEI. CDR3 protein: CASSTTGPLNTEAFF. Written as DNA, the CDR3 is TGTGCCAGCAGTACGACAGGGCCACTGAACACTGAAGCTTTCTTT.

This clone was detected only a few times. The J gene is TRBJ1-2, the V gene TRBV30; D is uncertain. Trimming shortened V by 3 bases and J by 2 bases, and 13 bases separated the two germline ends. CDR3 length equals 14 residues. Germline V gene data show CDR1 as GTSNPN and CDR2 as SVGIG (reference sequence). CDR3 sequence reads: CAWSLERGNYGYTF. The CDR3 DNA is TGTGCCTGGAGCCTTGAGCGGGGAAACTATGGCTACACCTTC.

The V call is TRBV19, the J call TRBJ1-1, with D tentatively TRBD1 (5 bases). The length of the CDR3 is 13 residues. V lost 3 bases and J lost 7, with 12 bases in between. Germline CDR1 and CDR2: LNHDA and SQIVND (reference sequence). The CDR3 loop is CASSIAQGLEAFF. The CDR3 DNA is TGTGCCAGTAGTATTGCGCAGGGTCTTGAAGCTTTCTTT. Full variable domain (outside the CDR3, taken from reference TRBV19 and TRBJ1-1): DGGITQSPKYLFRKEGQNVTLSCEQNLNHDAMYWYRQDPGQGLRLIYYSQIVNDFQKGDIAEGYSVSREKKESFPLTVTSAQKNPTAFYLCASSIAQGLEAFFGQGTRLTVV.

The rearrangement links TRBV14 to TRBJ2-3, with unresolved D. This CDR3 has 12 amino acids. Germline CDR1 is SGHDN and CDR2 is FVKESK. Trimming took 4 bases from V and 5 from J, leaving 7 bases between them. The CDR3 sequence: CASSPGRDTQYF. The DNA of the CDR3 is TGTGCCAGCAGCCCCGGTAGAGATACGCAGTATTTT.

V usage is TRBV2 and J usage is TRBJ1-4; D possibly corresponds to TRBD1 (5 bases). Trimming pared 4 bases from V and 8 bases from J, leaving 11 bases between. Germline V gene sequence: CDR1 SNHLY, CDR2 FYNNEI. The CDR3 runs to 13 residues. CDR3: CASSGGLPEKLFF. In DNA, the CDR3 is TGTGCCAGCAGTGGGGGACTTCCCGAAAAACTGTTTTTT.

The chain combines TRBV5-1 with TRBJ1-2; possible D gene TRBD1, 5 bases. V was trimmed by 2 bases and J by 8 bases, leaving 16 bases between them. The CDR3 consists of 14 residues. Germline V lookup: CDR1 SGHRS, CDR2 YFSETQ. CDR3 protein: CASSFLGDSVGYTF. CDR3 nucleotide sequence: TGCGCCAGCAGCTTTCTTGGGGACTCCGTAGGCTACACCTTC.

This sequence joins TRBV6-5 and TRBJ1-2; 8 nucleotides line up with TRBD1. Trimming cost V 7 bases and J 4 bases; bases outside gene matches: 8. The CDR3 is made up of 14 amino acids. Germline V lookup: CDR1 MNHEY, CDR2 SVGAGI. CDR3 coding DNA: TGTGCCAGCATTAGGACAGGGACCTTCTATGGCTACACCTTC. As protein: CASIRTGTFYGYTF.

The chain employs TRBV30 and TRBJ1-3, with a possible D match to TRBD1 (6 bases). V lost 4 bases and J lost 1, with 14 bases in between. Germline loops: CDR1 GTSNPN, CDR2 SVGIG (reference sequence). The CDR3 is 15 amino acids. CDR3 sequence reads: CAWKVTGYSGNTIYF. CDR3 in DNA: TGTGCCTGGAAGGTGACAGGTTATTCTGGAAACACCATATATTTT.

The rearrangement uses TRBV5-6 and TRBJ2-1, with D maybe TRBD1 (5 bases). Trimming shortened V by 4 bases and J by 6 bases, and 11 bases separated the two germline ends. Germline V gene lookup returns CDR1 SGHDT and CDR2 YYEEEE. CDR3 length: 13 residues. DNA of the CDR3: TGTGCCAGCAGCCGGACCGACAGCAATGAGCAGTTCTTC. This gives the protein CASSRTDSNEQFF.